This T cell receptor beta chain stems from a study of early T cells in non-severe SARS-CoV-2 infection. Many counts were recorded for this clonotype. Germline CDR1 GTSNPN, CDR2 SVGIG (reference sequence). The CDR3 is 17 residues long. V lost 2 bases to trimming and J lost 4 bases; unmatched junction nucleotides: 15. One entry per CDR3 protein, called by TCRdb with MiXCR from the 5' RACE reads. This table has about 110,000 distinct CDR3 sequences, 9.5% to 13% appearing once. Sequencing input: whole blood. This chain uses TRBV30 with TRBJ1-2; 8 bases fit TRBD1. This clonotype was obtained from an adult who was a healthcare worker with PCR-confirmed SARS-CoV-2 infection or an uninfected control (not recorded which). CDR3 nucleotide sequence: TGTGCCTGGAGTTCCAATCACCGCGGGCAGGGGGCCTATGGCTACACCTTC. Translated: CAWSSNHRGQGAYGYTF.